These 27 T cell receptor beta chains share one sample of origin, sequenced in a study of cytomegalovirus exposure and HLA in healthy donors. Vbeta (60) and Jbeta (13) primers were used in the PCR. Clones were read by immunoSEQ multiplex PCR, and TCRdb kept only the in-frame ones, dropping some. The repertoire holds some 120,000 clones, 65% to 90% seen once, with approximately 10% in the top ten. The sequenced material came from PBMCs. The receptor set was obtained from a male donor in good health and CMV-seropositive.

This clone was counted between two and nine times. The V and J genes are TRBV7-2 and TRBJ2-1; 11 bases fit TRBD2. This CDR3 has 15 residues. In germline, CDR1 is SGHTA, CDR2 FQGNSA. J lost 10 bases, V lost 1 base, and 6 bases had no gene match. CDR3 nucleotide sequence: TGTGCCAGCAGCTTAGTAATAGCGGGAGGGGGGGAGCAGTTCTTC. It is translated as CASSLVIAGGGEQFF.

In this sample, this clone turned up a few times. The chain carries TRBV11-3 and TRBJ2-5, with 9 nucleotides matching TRBD2. Trimming at V came to 6 bases and at J to 4 bases, leaving 9 bases not matched to a gene. CDR1 is SGHNT, CDR2 YENEEA, per germline. This CDR3 contains 15 residues. The CDR3 nucleotides read TGTGCCAGCAGTTCTAGCGGGACTTGGGGAGAGACCCAGTACTTC. Translating gives CASSSSGTWGETQYF.

The CDR3 DNA follows: TGTGCCAGCAGCTCCGACAGGGCGGGCACTGAAGCTTTCTTT. Translating it yields CASSSDRAGTEAFF. This chain uses TRBV6-1 with TRBJ1-1; 7 bases align to TRBD1. This CDR3 spans 14 amino acids. Germline V gene sequence: CDR1 MNHNS, CDR2 SASEGT. With V trimmed by 6 bases and J by 4 bases, 8 bases remained unmatched.

V usage is TRBV19 and J usage is TRBJ2-7; 10 nucleotides line up with TRBD1. With 6 bases clipped from V and 7 bases from J, the junction kept 9 bases outside the gene matches. Germline CDR1 is LNHDA and CDR2 is SQIVND (reference sequence). This CDR3 comprises 14 residues. The CDR3 sequence: CASSAGTGAGEQYF. DNA of the CDR3: TGTGCCAGTAGCGCCGGGACAGGGGCGGGGGAGCAGTACTTC.

This clone was observed a single time. The rearrangement joins TRBV10-3 to TRBJ2-7; 8 bases agree with TRBD1. The CDR3 totals 14 residues. V shed 7 bases, J shed 1 base, and the junction held 6 bases outside the gene matches. Germline V CDR1 and CDR2: ENHRY, SYGVKD. CDR3 DNA: TGTGCCATCACCGGAGACAGGGGATCCTACGAGCAGTACTTC. Translated: CAITGDRGSYEQYF.

The V gene is TRBV28, the J gene TRBJ2-3, with D tentatively TRBD1 (6 bases). Germline assignment: CDR1 MDHEN and CDR2 SYDVKM. V was trimmed by 3 bases and J by 2 bases, leaving 12 bases between them. The CDR3 is 15 amino acids. CDR3: CASSFGRGSTDTQYF. The CDR3 DNA sequence: TGTGCCAGCAGTTTCGGCAGGGGTTCCACAGATACGCAGTATTTT.

The CDR3 spells CAREWTGGLKDTQYF. Written as DNA, the CDR3 is TGTGCCAGAGAGTGGACAGGGGGCTTAAAAGATACGCAGTATTTT. The chain is built from TRBV11-2 and TRBJ2-3; 11 positions match TRBD1. Unmatched junction bases numbered 10, after V lost 9 bases and J lost 5 bases. The CDR3 is 15 amino acids. CDR1 SGHAT and CDR2 FQNNGV come from the germline V gene.

This chain joins TRBV7-2 and TRBJ1-5, with D possibly being TRBD1 (5 bases). V lost 1 base, J lost 4 bases, and 11 bases lay in between. CDR3 length equals 15 residues. Germline CDR1 is SGHTA and CDR2 is FQGNSA. The CDR3 DNA follows: TGTGCCAGCAGCTTAGGGTGGGGCATGAATCAGCCCCAGCATTTT. Its translation is CASSLGWGMNQPQHF.

The genes are TRBV7-2 and TRBJ2-7; no firm D call. Trimming took off 1 base at V and 2 bases at J, with 9 bases between the two ends. There are 14 residues in the CDR3. CDR1 is SGHTA and CDR2 is FQGNSA in the germline V gene. CDR3: CASSLDRRTYEQYF. CDR3 sequence (DNA): TGTGCCAGCAGCTTAGACCGCAGAACCTACGAGCAGTACTTC.

The J gene is TRBJ2-3, the V gene TRBV10-3, with 7 nucleotides matching TRBD2. Trimming took 11 bases from V and 0 from J; bases not matched to a gene: 11. Germline CDR1 reads ENHRY; CDR2 reads SYGVKD. The CDR3 length is 15 residues. For the CDR3, the DNA is TGTGCCCTAGCCAGCGGGATTACTAGCACAGATACGCAGTATTTT. Amino acids: CALASGITSTDTQYF.

This clone has only one observation. This chain connects TRBV28 to TRBJ1-3, with 7 positions matching TRBD1. CDR1 MDHEN and CDR2 SYDVKM come from the germline V gene. The CDR3 length is 14 residues. Trimming took 0 bases from V and 4 from J; bases not matched to a gene: 0. CDR3 region: CASSLWTGGNTIYF. CDR3 bases: TGTGCCAGCAGTTTATGGACAGGGGGAAACACCATATATTTT.

V is TRBV7-2 and J is TRBJ1-2; the match to TRBD1 covers 11 bases. The germline V gene encodes CDR1 SGHTA and CDR2 FQGNSA. Unmatched junction bases numbered 5, after V lost 5 bases and J lost 6 bases. The CDR3 is 14 residues long. This chain's CDR3 is CASSMDRGQHGYTF. The CDR3 DNA sequence: TGTGCCAGCAGCATGGACAGGGGGCAACATGGCTACACCTTC. Filled out from reference TRBV7-2 and TRBJ1-2, the complete variable domain reads GAGVSQSPSNKVTEKGKDVELRCDPISGHTALYWYRQSLGQGLEFLIYFQGNSAPDKSGLPSDRFSAERTGGSVSTLTIQRTQQEDSAVYLCASSMDRGQHGYTFGSGTRLTVV.

This chain joins TRBV18 and TRBJ2-7, with TRBD1 matching over 7 bases. Trimming took 2 bases from V and 4 from J; bases not matched to a gene: 5. Germline V gene sequence: CDR1 KGHSH, CDR2 LQKENI. This CDR3 spans 14 amino acids. In nucleotides, the CDR3 is TGTGCCAGCTCACCAGCCCGACAGGGATACGAGCAGTACTTC. Translated: CASSPARQGYEQYF.

This chain joins TRBV7-2 and TRBJ2-1, with 8 positions matching TRBD1. After removal of 7 bases from V and 7 bases from J, the junction contained 9 bases not matched to a gene. The CDR3 covers 14 residues. Germline V CDR1 and CDR2: SGHTA, FQGNSA. Written as DNA, the CDR3 is TGTGCCAGCACCCCAGGGGGCTCCCAGAATGAGCAGTTCTTC. This encodes CASTPGGSQNEQFF.

V gene TRBV7-3 combines with J gene TRBJ2-3; possible D gene TRBD2, 7 bases. The CDR3 spans 17 residues. CDR1 is SGHTA, CDR2 FQGTGA, per germline. Trimming removed 5 bases from V and 4 bases from J, with 22 bases in between. CDR3 sequence: CASSPWGGQGVADTQYF. The CDR3 coding sequence is TGTGCCAGCAGCCCCTGGGGGGGACAAGGGGTAGCAGATACGCAGTATTTT.

J is TRBJ2-7 and V is TRBV9; 10 bases match TRBD1. CDR3 length: 15 residues. With 3 bases clipped from V and 2 bases from J, the junction kept 5 bases outside the gene matches. The germline V gene encodes CDR1 SGDLS and CDR2 YYNGEE. The CDR3 region has the DNA TGTGCCAGCAGCGCCGGGACAGGGGCACCCTACGAGCAGTACTTC. Translated: CASSAGTGAPYEQYF. Using reference TRBV9 and TRBJ2-7 for the parts outside the CDR3, the full variable domain is DSGVTQTPKHLITATGQRVTLRCSPRSGDLSVYWYQQSLDQGLQFLIQYYNGEERAKGNILERFSAQQFPDLHSELNLSSLELGDSALYFCASSAGTGAPYEQYFGPGTRLTVT.

This chain connects TRBV10-3 to TRBJ2-1; TRBD2 aligns across 9 bases. The ends lost 10 bases at V and 3 bases at J; junction bases unmatched: 10. The V gene's germline CDR1 is ENHRY and CDR2 SYGVKD. CDR3 length: 15 residues. The CDR3 here is CANGRGGLDYNEQFF. Written as DNA, the CDR3 is TGTGCCAACGGGCGGGGGGGACTAGACTACAATGAGCAGTTCTTC.

This clone was found once. The CDR3 carries no conserved terminal phenylalanine or tryptophan, so it likely arises from a read error. Because the CDR3's place on the DNA is in doubt, the DNA is left out and the CDR3 is given as listed by TCRdb. The chain recombines TRBV6-1 with TRBJ2-3; the DNA was not used to check the table's D call, TRBD2. The germline gives CDR1 MNHNS, CDR2 SASEGT. Termini included, the CDR3 measures 10 amino acids. CDR3 residues: CASSARGTSI.

The chain couples TRBV2 to TRBJ2-4, with 10 bases aligning to TRBD2. This CDR3 has 14 amino acids. V shed 8 bases and J 4 bases; nucleotides not matched to a gene: 5. Germline-derived CDR1 and CDR2 are SNHLY and FYNNEI. The CDR3 region has the DNA TGTGCCAGCCAGAGGGGACTAGCGAAAAACATTCAGTACTTC. It encodes CASQRGLAKNIQYF.

The chain carries TRBV19 and TRBJ1-2; D is perhaps TRBD1 (6 bases). The CDR3 has 14 amino acids. The V end lost 8 bases, the J end lost 4 bases, and 17 bases lay between the germline ends. CDR1 is LNHDA and CDR2 is SQIVND in the germline V gene (reference sequence). This CDR3 reads CASAIPGAIYGYTF. The CDR3 DNA reads as TGTGCCAGTGCTATCCCAGGGGCAATCTATGGCTACACCTTC.

This clone was found a few times. The chain uses TRBV11-1 and TRBJ2-1, with TRBD2 matching 9 bases. The junction had 10 bases not matched to a gene; V was cut back by 1 base and J by 6 bases. CDR1 is SGHAT, CDR2 FQDESV, per germline (reference sequence). The CDR3 length is 17 residues. The CDR3 nucleotides read TGTGCCAGCAGCTTAGGCGGGAGGGCCGGGAGGGTCAATGAGCAGTTCTTC. This codes for CASSLGGRAGRVNEQFF.

CDR3 residues: CASSRDSNQPQHF. The CDR3 DNA follows: TGTGCCAGCAGTCGGGATAGCAATCAGCCCCAGCATTTT. V gene TRBV28 combines with J gene TRBJ1-5; D gene ambiguous. V shed 5 bases and J shed 0 bases, with 5 bases lying between them. The CDR3 consists of 13 residues. The V gene's germline CDR1 is MDHEN and CDR2 SYDVKM.

The CDR3 loop is CATSRAPGQGNQPQHF. CDR3 nucleotide sequence: TGTGCCACCAGCAGAGCCCCGGGACAGGGCAATCAGCCCCAGCATTTT. This chain connects TRBV15 to TRBJ1-5; 8 nucleotides agree with TRBD1. The ends lost 1 base at V and 2 bases at J; junction bases unmatched: 4. CDR1 is LNHNV, CDR2 YYDKDF, per germline (reference sequence). CDR3 size: 16 residues. Full variable domain (rest looked up from reference TRBV15 and TRBJ1-5): DAMVIQNPRYQVTQFGKPVTLSCSQTLNHNVMYWYQQKSSQAPKLLFHYYDKDFNNEADTPDNFQSRRPNTSFCFLDIRSPGLGDTAMYLCATSRAPGQGNQPQHFGDGTRLSIL.

The V call is TRBV7-8, the J call TRBJ2-5, with 10 bases fitting TRBD2. Losses at the gene ends were 5 bases for V and 2 bases for J; bases not matched to a gene: 14. There are 18 residues in the CDR3. CDR1 SGHVS and CDR2 FQNEAQ come from the germline V gene. Here the CDR3 reads CASSLLSSLAGRQETQYF. CDR3 DNA sequence: TGTGCCAGCAGCCTCCTAAGCTCACTAGCGGGGAGGCAAGAGACCCAGTACTTC.

This chain connects TRBV2 to TRBJ2-1; the match to TRBD2 covers 10 bases. The ends lost 10 bases at V and 7 bases at J; junction bases unmatched: 7. The V gene's germline CDR1 is SNHLY and CDR2 FYNNEI. The CDR3 totals 13 residues. The CDR3 bases are TGTGCCACCGGGACTAGCGTTGTGAATGAGCAGTTCTTC. This gives the protein CATGTSVVNEQFF.

The chain has TRBV19 and TRBJ1-1, with a tentative D call TRBD1 (5 bases). V was cut by 3 bases and J by 1 base, with 18 bases left in between. This CDR3 has 17 residues. The V gene's germline CDR1 is LNHDA and CDR2 SQIVND (reference sequence). The CDR3 coding sequence is TGTGCCAGTAGTATGAGGCTGGGTCGGGGGTCGAACACTGAAGCTTTCTTT. It specifies CASSMRLGRGSNTEAFF.

V is TRBV6-4 and J is TRBJ1-5; D is possibly TRBD1 (5 bases). The germline V gene has CDR1 MRHNA and CDR2 SNTAGT. The CDR3 covers 13 residues. V gave up 6 bases and J gave up 8 bases, with 14 bases separating them. The CDR3 sequence is CASSRAPQEPQHF. Here the CDR3 DNA reads TGTGCCAGCAGCCGGGCCCCACAGGAGCCCCAGCATTTT.